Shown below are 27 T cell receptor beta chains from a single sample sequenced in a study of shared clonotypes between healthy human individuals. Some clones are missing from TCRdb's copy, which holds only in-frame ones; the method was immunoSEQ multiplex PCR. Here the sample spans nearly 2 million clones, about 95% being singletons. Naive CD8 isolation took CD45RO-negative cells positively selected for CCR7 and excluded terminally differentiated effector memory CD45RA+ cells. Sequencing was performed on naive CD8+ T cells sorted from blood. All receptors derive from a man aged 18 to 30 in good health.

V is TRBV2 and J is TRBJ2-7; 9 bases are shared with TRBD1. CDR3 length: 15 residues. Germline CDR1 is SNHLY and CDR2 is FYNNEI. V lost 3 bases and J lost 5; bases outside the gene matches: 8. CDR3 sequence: CASSDPGQGFNEQYF. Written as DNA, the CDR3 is TGTGCCAGCAGTGACCCGGGACAGGGCTTCAACGAGCAGTACTTC.

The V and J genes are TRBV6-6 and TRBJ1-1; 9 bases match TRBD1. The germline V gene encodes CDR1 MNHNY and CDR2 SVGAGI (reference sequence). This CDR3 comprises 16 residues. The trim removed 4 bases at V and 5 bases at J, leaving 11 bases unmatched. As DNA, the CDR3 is TGTGCCAGCAGTTTTCAACAGGGGGCCCGTGGAACTGAAGCTTTCTTT. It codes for CASSFQQGARGTEAFF.

The CDR3 here is CASSWARAEETQYF. CDR3 nucleotide sequence: TGTGCCAGCAGCTGGGCGAGGGCGGAAGAGACCCAGTACTTC. This chain uses TRBV5-4 with TRBJ2-5; a weak D match, TRBD2 (5 bases). Germline V gene data show CDR1 as SGHNT and CDR2 as YYREEE (reference sequence). Deletions cut 3 bases from V and 3 bases from J, with 12 bases between. The length of the CDR3 is 14 residues.

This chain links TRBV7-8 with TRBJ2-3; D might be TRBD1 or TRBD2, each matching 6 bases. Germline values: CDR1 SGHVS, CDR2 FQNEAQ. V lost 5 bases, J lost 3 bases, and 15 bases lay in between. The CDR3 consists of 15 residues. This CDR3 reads CASSPGGGQTDTQYF. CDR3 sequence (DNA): TGTGCCAGCAGCCCGGGTGGGGGGCAGACAGATACGCAGTATTTT.

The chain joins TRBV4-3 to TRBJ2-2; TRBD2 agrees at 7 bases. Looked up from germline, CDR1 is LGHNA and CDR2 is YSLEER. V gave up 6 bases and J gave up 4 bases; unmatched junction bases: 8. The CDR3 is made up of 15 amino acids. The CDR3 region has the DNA TGCGCCAGCAGATCAAGGGAGGGTGGCACCGGGGAGCTGTTTTTT. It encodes CASRSREGGTGELFF.

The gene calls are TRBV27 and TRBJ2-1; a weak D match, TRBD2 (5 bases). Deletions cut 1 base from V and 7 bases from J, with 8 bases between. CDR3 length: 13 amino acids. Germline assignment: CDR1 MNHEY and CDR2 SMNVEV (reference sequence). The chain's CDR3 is CASSLLARNEQFF. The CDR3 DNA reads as TGTGCCAGCAGTTTATTAGCGCGGAATGAGCAGTTCTTC.

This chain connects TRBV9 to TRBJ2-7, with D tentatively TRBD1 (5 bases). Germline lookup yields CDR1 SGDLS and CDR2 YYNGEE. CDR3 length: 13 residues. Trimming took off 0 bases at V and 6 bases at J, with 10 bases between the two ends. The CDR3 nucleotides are TGTGCCAGCAGCGTAGATTCAGGGCTCGAGCAGTACTTC. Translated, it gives CASSVDSGLEQYF. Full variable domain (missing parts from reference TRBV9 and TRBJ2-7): DSGVTQTPKHLITATGQRVTLRCSPRSGDLSVYWYQQSLDQGLQFLIQYYNGEERAKGNILERFSAQQFPDLHSELNLSSLELGDSALYFCASSVDSGLEQYFGPGTRLTVT.

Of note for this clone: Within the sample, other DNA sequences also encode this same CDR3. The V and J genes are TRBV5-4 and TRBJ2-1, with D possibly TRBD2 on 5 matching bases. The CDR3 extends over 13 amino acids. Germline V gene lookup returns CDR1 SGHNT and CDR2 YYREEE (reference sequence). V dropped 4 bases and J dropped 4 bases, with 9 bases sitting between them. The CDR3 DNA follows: TGTGCCAGCAGCCCCGGGGTTTACAATGAGCAGTTCTTC. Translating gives CASSPGVYNEQFF.

Written as DNA, the CDR3 is TGTGCCGGGCAGCTGTTGGGGTGGCCAGGGGGCGGCTACACCTTC. This codes for CAGQLLGWPGGGYTF. J is TRBJ1-2 and V is TRBV30, with 8 nucleotides matching TRBD1. Germline CDR1 is GTSNPN and CDR2 is SVGIG (reference sequence). This CDR3 is built from 15 residues. V lost 8 bases, J lost 8 bases, and 19 bases stayed unmatched.

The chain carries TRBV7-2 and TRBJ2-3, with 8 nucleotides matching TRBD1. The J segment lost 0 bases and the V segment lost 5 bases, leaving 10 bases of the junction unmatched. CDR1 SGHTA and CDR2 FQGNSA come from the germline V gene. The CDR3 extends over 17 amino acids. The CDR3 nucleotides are TGTGCCAGCAGCAGCTGGGACAGGCCTTCTAGCACAGATACGCAGTATTTT. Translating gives CASSSWDRPSSTDTQYF.

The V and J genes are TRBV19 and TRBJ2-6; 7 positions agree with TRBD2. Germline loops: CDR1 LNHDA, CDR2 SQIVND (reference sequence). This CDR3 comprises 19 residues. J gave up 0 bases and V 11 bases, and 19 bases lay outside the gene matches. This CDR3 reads CAAKAGRATSLSGANVLTF. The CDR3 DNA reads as TGTGCCGCGAAGGCTGGGAGGGCTACATCTCTCTCTGGGGCCAACGTCCTGACTTTC. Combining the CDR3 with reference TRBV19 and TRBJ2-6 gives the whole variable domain DGGITQSPKYLFRKEGQNVTLSCEQNLNHDAMYWYRQDPGQGLRLIYYSQIVNDFQKGDIAEGYSVSREKKESFPLTVTSAQKNPTAFYLCAAKAGRATSLSGANVLTFGAGSRLTVL.

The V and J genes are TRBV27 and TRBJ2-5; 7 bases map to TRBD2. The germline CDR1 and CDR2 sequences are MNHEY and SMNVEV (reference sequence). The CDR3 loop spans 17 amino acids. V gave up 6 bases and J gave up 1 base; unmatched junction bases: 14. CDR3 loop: CASREGISGLSQETQYF. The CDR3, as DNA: TGTGCCAGCAGGGAGGGGATTAGCGGGCTTAGCCAAGAGACCCAGTACTTC.

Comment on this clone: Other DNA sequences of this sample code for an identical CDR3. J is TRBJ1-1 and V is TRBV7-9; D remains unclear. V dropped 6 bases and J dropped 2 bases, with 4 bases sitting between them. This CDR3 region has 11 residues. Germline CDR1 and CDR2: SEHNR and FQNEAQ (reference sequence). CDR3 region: CASRANTEAFF. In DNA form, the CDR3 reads TGTGCCAGCAGGGCAAACACTGAAGCTTTCTTT.

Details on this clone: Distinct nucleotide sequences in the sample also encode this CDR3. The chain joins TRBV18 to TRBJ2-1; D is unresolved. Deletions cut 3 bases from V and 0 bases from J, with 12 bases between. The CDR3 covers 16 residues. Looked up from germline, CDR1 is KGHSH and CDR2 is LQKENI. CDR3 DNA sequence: TGTGCCAGCTCACCTGACTCCCGGAGCTCCTACAATGAGCAGTTCTTC. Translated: CASSPDSRSSYNEQFF.

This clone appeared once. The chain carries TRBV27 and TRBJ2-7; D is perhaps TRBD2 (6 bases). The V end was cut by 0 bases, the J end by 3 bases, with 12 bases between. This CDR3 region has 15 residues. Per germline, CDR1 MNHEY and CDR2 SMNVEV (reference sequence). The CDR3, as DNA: TGTGCCAGCAGTTTATCTGCGGGGACTGACTACGAGCAGTACTTC. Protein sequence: CASSLSAGTDYEQYF.

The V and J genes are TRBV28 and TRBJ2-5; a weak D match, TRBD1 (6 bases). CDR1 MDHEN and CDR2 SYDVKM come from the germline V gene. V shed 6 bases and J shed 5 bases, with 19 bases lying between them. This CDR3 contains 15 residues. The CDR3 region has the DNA TGTGCCAGCAGCTATGAAGGACAGTTTCTTGAGACCCAGTACTTC. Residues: CASSYEGQFLETQYF.

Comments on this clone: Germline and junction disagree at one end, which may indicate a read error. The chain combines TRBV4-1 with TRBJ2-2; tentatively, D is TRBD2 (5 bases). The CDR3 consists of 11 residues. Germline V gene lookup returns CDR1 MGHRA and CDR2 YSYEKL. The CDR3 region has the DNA TGCGCCAGCAGCCACGTCGGGAAGCTGTTTTTT. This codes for CASSHVGKLFF.

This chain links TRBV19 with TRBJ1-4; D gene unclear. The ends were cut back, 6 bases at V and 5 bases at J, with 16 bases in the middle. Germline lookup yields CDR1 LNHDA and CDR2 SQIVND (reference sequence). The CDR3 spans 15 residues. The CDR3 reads CASSRAEVKNEKLFF. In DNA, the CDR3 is TGTGCCAGTAGCCGGGCCGAGGTGAAGAATGAAAAACTGTTTTTT.

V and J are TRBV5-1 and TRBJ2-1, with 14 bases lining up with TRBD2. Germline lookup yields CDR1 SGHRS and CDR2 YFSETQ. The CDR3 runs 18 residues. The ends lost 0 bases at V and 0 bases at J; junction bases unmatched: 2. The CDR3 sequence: CASSLVGTSGSSYNEQFF. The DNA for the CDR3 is TGCGCCAGCAGCTTGGTGGGGACTAGCGGGAGCTCCTACAATGAGCAGTTCTTC.

This CDR3 reads CASSLATDGRTEAFF. The CDR3 DNA reads TGCGCCAGCAGCCTAGCGACGGACGGAAGGACTGAAGCTTTCTTT. V gene TRBV4-1 combines with J gene TRBJ1-1; D unresolved. The CDR3 is 15 residues long. Germline lookup yields CDR1 MGHRA and CDR2 YSYEKL. V was pared by 4 bases and J by 5 bases, with 17 bases between.

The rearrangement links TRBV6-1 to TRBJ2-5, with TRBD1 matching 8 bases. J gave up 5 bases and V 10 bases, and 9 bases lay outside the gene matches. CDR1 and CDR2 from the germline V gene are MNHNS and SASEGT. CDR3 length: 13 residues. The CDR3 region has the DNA TGTGCCACGTACGGACAGGGCGGCGAGACCCAGTACTTC. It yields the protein CATYGQGGETQYF.

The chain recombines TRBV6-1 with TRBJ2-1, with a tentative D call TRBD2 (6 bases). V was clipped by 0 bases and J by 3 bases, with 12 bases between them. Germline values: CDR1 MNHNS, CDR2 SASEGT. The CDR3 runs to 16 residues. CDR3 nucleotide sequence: TGTGCCAGCAGTGAAGCCCCCGGGACTTTCTACAATGAGCAGTTCTTC. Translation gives CASSEAPGTFYNEQFF.

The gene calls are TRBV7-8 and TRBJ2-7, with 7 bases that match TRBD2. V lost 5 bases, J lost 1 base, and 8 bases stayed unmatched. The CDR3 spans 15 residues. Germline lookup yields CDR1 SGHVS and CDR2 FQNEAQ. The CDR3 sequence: CASSNPGEGSYEQYF. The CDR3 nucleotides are TGTGCCAGCAGCAACCCTGGGGAGGGTTCCTACGAGCAGTACTTC.

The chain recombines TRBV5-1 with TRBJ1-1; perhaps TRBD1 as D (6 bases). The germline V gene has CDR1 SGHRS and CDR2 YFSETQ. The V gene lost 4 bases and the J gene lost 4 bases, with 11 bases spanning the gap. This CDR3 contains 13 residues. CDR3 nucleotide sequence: TGCGCCAGCAGCACCCAGGGGTCCACTGAAGCTTTCTTT. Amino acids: CASSTQGSTEAFF.

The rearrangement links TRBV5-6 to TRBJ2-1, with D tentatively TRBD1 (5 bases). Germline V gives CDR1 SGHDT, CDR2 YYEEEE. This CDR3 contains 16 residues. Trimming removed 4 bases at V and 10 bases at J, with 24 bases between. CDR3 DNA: TGTGCCAGCAGCCCCACTCGGACCTATCTAGGGGCAGAGCAGTTCTTC. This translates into CASSPTRTYLGAEQFF. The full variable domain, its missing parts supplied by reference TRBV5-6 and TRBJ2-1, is DAGVTQSPTHLIKTRGQQVTLRCSPKSGHDTVSWYQQALGQGPQFIFQYYEEEERQRGNFPDRFSGHQFPNYSSELNVNALLLGDSALYLCASSPTRTYLGAEQFFGPGTRLTVL.

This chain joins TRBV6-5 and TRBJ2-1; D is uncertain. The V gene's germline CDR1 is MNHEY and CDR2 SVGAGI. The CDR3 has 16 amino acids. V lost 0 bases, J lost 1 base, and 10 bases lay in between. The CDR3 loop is CASSYSSMASYNEQFF. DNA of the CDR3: TGTGCCAGCAGTTACTCGAGTATGGCTTCCTACAATGAGCAGTTCTTC.

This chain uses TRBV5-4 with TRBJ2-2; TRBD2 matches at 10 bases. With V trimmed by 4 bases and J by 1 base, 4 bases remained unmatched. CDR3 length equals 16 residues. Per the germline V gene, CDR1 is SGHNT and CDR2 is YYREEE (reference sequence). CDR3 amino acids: CASSPRLAGNTGELFF. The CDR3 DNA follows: TGTGCCAGCAGCCCAAGACTAGCGGGGAACACCGGGGAGCTGTTTTTT.